Following are 19 T cell receptor beta chains from one sample sequenced in a study of blood T cell repertoires in COVID-19. Data came from immunoSEQ multiplex PCR; TCRdb stores just in-frame clones and leaves some out. This sample yields around 190,000 clones, of which around 80% are seen a single time; 13% belongs to the top ten. The sample was peripheral blood. The origin of the receptors is a human donor in a cohort sampled during active COVID-19.

The V gene is TRBV18, the J gene TRBJ2-1; possible D gene TRBD2, 5 bases. This CDR3 region has 15 residues. Trimming cost V 0 bases and J 3 bases, with 9 bases left between them. Germline CDR1 reads KGHSH; CDR2 reads LQKENI. The CDR3 region is CASSPPPGNYNEQFF. The CDR3 bases are TGTGCCAGCTCACCACCACCGGGAAACTACAATGAGCAGTTCTTC.

The V gene is TRBV7-2, the J gene TRBJ2-3, with D maybe TRBD1 (6 bases). This CDR3 is 16 amino acids long. Trimming removed 4 bases from V and 0 bases from J, with 14 bases in between. The germline CDR1 and CDR2 sequences are SGHTA and FQGNSA. This chain's CDR3 is CASSSQGSLSTDTQYF. In nucleotides, the CDR3 is TGTGCCAGCAGCTCACAGGGATCGCTGAGCACAGATACGCAGTATTTT.

The chain is built from TRBV28 and TRBJ1-2, with 7 bases fitting TRBD1. The V gene end was trimmed by 9 bases and the J gene end by 5 bases; junction bases not matched to a gene: 3. The germline gives CDR1 MDHEN, CDR2 SYDVKM. The CDR3 consists of 11 residues. The CDR3 nucleotides are TGTGCCAGTCGGGACAGTTATGGCTACACCTTC. It specifies CASRDSYGYTF.

The genes are TRBV6-2 or TRBV6-3 and TRBJ2-1; TRBD2 agrees at 8 bases. The CDR3 is 19 amino acids. V gave up 0 bases and J gave up 0 bases; unmatched junction bases: 10. Germline V gives CDR1 MNHEY, CDR2 SVGEGT. The CDR3 nucleotides read TGTGCCAGCAGTTACTCAGGGTGGGGAGGGACTAGCTCCTACAATGAGCAGTTCTTC. Translated: CASSYSGWGGTSSYNEQFF.

This sequence joins TRBV18 and TRBJ2-5; TRBD2 matches at 10 bases. CDR1 and CDR2 from the germline V gene are KGHSH and LQKENI. The V segment lost 5 bases and the J segment 2 bases; nucleotides outside the gene matches: 14. The CDR3 covers 18 residues. CDR3 protein: CASSTRYGLADRQETQYF. The CDR3 DNA follows: TGTGCCAGCTCAACAAGATATGGACTAGCGGACCGACAAGAGACCCAGTACTTC.

V is TRBV30 and J is TRBJ1-6, with D unresolved. The V gene lost 0 bases and the J gene lost 4 bases, with 10 bases spanning the gap. Germline V gene lookup returns CDR1 GTSNPN and CDR2 SVGIG (reference sequence). The CDR3 contains 15 residues. For the CDR3, the DNA is TGTGCCTGGAGTGTACCTCTCCGGTATAATTCACCCCTCCACTTT. Translated: CAWSVPLRYNSPLHF.

A single count supports this clone. The chain couples TRBV3-1 (or the pseudogene TRBV3-2) to TRBJ2-2; no reliable D call. Trimming removed 0 bases at V and 2 bases at J, with 7 bases between. Germline CDR1 is LGHDT and CDR2 is YNNKEL (reference sequence). This CDR3 spans 15 amino acids. The CDR3 DNA sequence: TGTGCCAGCAGCCAAGATGGGCGAAACACCGGGGAGCTGTTTTTT. This encodes CASSQDGRNTGELFF.

The gene calls are TRBV28 and TRBJ2-7; 9 positions agree with TRBD2. V gave up 0 bases and J gave up 6 bases; unmatched junction bases: 6. This CDR3 has 15 residues. Germline V gene sequence: CDR1 MDHEN, CDR2 SYDVKM. For the CDR3, the DNA is TGTGCCAGCAGTTTATGGGCTAGCGGGAATCGCGAGCAGTACTTC. It yields the protein CASSLWASGNREQYF.

The V gene is TRBV19, the J gene TRBJ2-5, with TRBD1 as a possible D gene (5 bases). Looked up from germline, CDR1 is LNHDA and CDR2 is SQIVND (reference sequence). The CDR3 is 15 residues long. Trimming took 3 bases from V and 5 from J, leaving 16 bases between them. The chain's CDR3 is CASSIRWGLKETQYF. The CDR3 bases are TGTGCCAGTAGTATTAGGTGGGGCCTCAAGGAGACCCAGTACTTC.

V and J are TRBV28 and TRBJ1-1; D might be TRBD1 (5 bases). Trimming pared 7 bases from V and 5 bases from J, leaving 20 bases between. Germline CDR1 reads MDHEN; CDR2 reads SYDVKM. The CDR3 has 15 residues. The CDR3 loop is CASITGGGTWTEAFF. CDR3 DNA: TGTGCCAGCATTACTGGCGGGGGGACTTGGACTGAAGCTTTCTTT.

The chain uses TRBV7-2 and TRBJ2-5, with TRBD1 matching over 11 bases. The CDR3 totals 16 residues. V shed 3 bases and J 5 bases; nucleotides not matched to a gene: 8. Germline V gene data show CDR1 as SGHTA and CDR2 as FQGNSA. The DNA for the CDR3 is TGTGCCAGCAGCTTGAGGACAGGGGGCGCAGGGGAGACCCAGTACTTC. Protein sequence: CASSLRTGGAGETQYF.

The chain couples TRBV2 to TRBJ1-3; 8 positions agree with TRBD1. V shed 6 bases and J 2 bases; nucleotides not matched to a gene: 3. This CDR3 is built from 14 residues. CDR1 SNHLY and CDR2 FYNNEI come from the germline V gene. The CDR3, as DNA: TGTGCCAGCAGGCTGGACAGGGCTGGAAACACCATATATTTT. This gives the protein CASRLDRAGNTIYF.

This clone came up a few times. The J gene is TRBJ2-2, the V gene TRBV6-4; D remains unclear. Germline CDR1 is MRHNA and CDR2 is SNTAGT. This CDR3 spans 14 amino acids. V dropped 7 bases and J dropped 3 bases, with 12 bases sitting between them. CDR3 residues: CASKVVPDTGELFF. CDR3 coding DNA: TGTGCCAGCAAAGTCGTCCCGGACACCGGGGAGCTGTTTTTT.

The chain recombines TRBV5-4 with TRBJ2-1; the match to TRBD1 covers 10 bases. Trimming at V came to 4 bases and at J to 5 bases, leaving 9 bases not matched to a gene. Germline CDR1 is SGHNT and CDR2 is YYREEE (reference sequence). The CDR3 consists of 16 residues. CDR3 sequence (DNA): TGTGCCAGCAGCAAAAGGACCGGGACAGGGGACAATGAGCAGTTCTTC. Its protein is CASSKRTGTGDNEQFF.

The CDR3 DNA reads TGTGCCAGCTCCGATAACAGGTACACTGAAGCTTTCTTT. As protein: CASSDNRYTEAFF. This chain uses TRBV18 with TRBJ1-1; D is possibly TRBD1 (5 bases). The CDR3 runs 13 residues. CDR1 is KGHSH and CDR2 is LQKENI in the germline V gene. V shed 6 bases and J shed 3 bases, with 11 bases lying between them.

The chain joins TRBV28 to TRBJ2-1; D not certain. Per the germline V gene, CDR1 is MDHEN and CDR2 is SYDVKM. Trimming removed 6 bases from V and 11 bases from J, with 17 bases in between. The length of the CDR3 is 13 residues. The CDR3 here is CASRVGSLTQQFF. The DNA for the CDR3 is TGTGCCAGCAGGGTGGGCTCCTTAACCCAGCAGTTCTTC.

The chain recombines TRBV7-8 with TRBJ1-5; D is possibly TRBD1 (6 bases). The CDR3 is made up of 14 amino acids. V was clipped by 5 bases and J by 5 bases, with 13 bases between them. CDR1 and CDR2 (germline): SGHVS, FQNEAQ. Here the CDR3 reads CASSKTGNYQPQHF. DNA for the CDR3: TGTGCCAGCAGCAAGACAGGAAATTATCAGCCCCAGCATTTT.

This CDR3 is CASSQGDRAQETQYF. CDR3 coding DNA: TGTGCCAGCAGCCAAGGGGACAGGGCTCAAGAGACCCAGTACTTC. The chain has TRBV4-2 and TRBJ2-5, with 9 bases that match TRBD1. V was pared by 1 base and J by 2 bases, with 2 bases of the junction left unmatched. The CDR3 has 15 residues. Germline V lookup: CDR1 LGHNA, CDR2 YNFKEQ.

The V and J genes are TRBV19 and TRBJ1-1; D unresolved. The germline V and J ends were trimmed by 5 bases and 0 bases, with 19 bases remaining between them. CDR1 and CDR2 from the germline V gene are LNHDA and SQIVND (reference sequence). The CDR3 covers 17 residues. The CDR3 sequence is CASSGGPLGGMNTEAFF. The CDR3 bases are TGTGCCAGTAGTGGAGGACCCTTAGGAGGTATGAACACTGAAGCTTTCTTT.